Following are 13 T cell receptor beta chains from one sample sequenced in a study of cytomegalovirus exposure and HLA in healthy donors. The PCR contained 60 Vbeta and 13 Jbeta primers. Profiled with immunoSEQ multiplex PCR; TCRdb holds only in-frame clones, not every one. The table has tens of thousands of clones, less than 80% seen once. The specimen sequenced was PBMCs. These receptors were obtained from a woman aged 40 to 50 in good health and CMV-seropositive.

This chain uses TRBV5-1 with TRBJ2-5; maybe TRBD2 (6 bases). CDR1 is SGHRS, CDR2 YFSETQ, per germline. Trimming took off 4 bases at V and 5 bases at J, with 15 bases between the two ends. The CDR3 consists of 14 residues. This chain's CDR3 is CASSNRDSVETQYF. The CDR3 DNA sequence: TGCGCCAGCAGCAACCGGGACTCGGTGGAGACCCAGTACTTC.

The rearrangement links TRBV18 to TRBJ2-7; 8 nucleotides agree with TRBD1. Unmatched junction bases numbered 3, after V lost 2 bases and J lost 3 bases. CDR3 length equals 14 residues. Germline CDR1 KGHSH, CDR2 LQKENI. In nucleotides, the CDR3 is TGTGCCAGCTCACCAGGGACAGGCGTCTACGAGCAGTACTTC. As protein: CASSPGTGVYEQYF.

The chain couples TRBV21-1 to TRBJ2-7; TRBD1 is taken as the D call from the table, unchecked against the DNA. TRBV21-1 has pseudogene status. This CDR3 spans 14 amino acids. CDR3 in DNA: TGTGCCAGCAGCAAAGGGGACAGGACCTACGAGCAGTACTTC. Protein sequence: CASSKGDRTYEQYF.

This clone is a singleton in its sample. This CDR3 is CASNGREGWSGTEAFF. CDR3 DNA: TGTGCCAGTAATGGCAGGGAGGGGTGGAGTGGCACTGAAGCTTTCTTT. The chain has TRBV19 and TRBJ1-1, with D maybe TRBD1 (5 bases). V dropped 7 bases and J dropped 4 bases, with 22 bases sitting between them. CDR3 length: 16 amino acids. The V gene's germline CDR1 is LNHDA and CDR2 SQIVND (reference sequence).

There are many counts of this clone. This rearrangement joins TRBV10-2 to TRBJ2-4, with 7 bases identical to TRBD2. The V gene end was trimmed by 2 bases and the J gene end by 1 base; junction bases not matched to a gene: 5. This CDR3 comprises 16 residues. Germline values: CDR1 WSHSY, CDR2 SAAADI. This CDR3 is CASSEMGGRAKNIQYF. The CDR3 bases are TGCGCCAGCAGTGAGATGGGGGGGAGGGCCAAAAACATTCAGTACTTC.

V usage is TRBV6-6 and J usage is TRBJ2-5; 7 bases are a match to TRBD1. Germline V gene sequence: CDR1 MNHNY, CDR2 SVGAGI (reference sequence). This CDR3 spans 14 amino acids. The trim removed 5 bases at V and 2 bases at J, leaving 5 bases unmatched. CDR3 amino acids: CASSPGTDQETQYF. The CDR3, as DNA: TGTGCCAGCAGTCCCGGGACAGATCAAGAGACCCAGTACTTC.

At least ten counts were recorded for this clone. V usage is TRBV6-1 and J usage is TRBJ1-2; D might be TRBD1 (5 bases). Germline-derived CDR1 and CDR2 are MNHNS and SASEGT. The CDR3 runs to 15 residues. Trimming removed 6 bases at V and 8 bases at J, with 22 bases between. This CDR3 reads CASSPGGTFSGGYTF. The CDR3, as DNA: TGTGCCAGCAGCCCTGGAGGGACGTTCTCGGGCGGCTACACCTTC.

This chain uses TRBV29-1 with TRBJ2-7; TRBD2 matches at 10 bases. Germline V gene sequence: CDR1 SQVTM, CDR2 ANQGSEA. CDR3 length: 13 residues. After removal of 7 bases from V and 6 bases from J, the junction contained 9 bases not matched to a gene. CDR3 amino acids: CSALAGESGEQYF. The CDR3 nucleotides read TGCAGCGCCCTAGCGGGGGAGTCCGGCGAGCAGTACTTC.

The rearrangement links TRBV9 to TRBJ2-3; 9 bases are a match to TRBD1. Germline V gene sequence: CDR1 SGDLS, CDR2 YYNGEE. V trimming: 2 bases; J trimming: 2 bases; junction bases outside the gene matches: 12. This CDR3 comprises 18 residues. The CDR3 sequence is CASSVLPPGQGYTDTQYF. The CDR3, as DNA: TGTGCCAGCAGCGTCCTCCCCCCGGGACAGGGATACACAGATACGCAGTATTTT.

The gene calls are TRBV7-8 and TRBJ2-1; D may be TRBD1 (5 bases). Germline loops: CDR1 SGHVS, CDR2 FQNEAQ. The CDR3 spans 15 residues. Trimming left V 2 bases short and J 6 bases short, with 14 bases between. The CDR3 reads CASSLSGQRGNEQFF. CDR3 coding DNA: TGTGCCAGCAGCTTATCAGGACAAAGGGGCAATGAGCAGTTCTTC.

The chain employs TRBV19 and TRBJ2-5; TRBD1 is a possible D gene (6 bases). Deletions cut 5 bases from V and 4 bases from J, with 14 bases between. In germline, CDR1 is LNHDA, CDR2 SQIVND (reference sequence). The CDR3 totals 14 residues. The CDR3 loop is CASSPTGSPETQYF. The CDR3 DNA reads TGTGCCAGTAGTCCTACAGGGTCCCCAGAGACCCAGTACTTC.

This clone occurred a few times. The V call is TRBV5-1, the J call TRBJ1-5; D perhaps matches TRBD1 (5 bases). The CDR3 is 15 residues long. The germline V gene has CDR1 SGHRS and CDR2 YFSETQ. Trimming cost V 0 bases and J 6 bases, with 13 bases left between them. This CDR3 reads CASSLETGGGQPQHF. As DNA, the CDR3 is TGCGCCAGCAGCTTGGAGACGGGGGGGGGTCAGCCCCAGCATTTT.

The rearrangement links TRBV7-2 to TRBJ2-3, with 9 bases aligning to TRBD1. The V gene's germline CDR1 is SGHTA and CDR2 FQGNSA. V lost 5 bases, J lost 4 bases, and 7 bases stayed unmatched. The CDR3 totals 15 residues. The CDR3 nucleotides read TGTGCCAGCAGCCAAGGGACAGGGAAGGCAGATACGCAGTATTTT. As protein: CASSQGTGKADTQYF.